This entry describes one T cell receptor beta chain. In the authors' methods: Amplified reference gene primers provided the basis for estimating nucleated cell counts. Produced via immunoSEQ multiplex PCR; TCRdb's table is partial and in-frame only. That table gives V, J and clone size, and the DNA gave D and trimming. This table holds 250,000 to 350,000 clones, around 84% found once. The data were taken from a study of blood T cell repertoires in COVID-19. Study summary: PBMCs, B-cell-depleted T cells, or T cells provided the cDNA or gDNA that made up the material.

Trimming at V came to 5 bases and at J to 5 bases, leaving 9 bases not matched to a gene. This CDR3 spans 15 amino acids. Per the germline V gene, CDR1 is MNHEY and CDR2 is SVGAGI. This sequence joins TRBV6-5 and TRBJ1-3; TRBD1 aligns across 7 bases. The clonotype originates from a human donor with COVID-19, enrolled during active disease. The donor label of this sample is uncertain. Sequencing was performed on peripheral blood. This CDR3 reads CASSPGQPVRNTIYF. CDR3 in DNA: TGTGCCAGCAGTCCGGGACAGCCCGTGAGAAACACCATATATTTT.